This T cell receptor beta chain was documented in a study of shared clonotypes between healthy human individuals (TCRdb year 2020). Regarding the complete study: Three men and a couple of women, aged 18 to 49 years, made up the cohort. For each donor, CD4 naive and CD4 memory were each given three plates, CD8 naive was given two plates, and CD8 memory was given one plate. To estimate repertoire size and how much clonotype sharing occurs between individuals, the study deeply sequenced the blood TCR repertoires of about 5 healthy adults. To increase sequencing depth and limit assay-specific biases, different laboratories used diverse techniques to prepare libraries and sequence TCR repertoires. Between about 0.8 and 9 billion PBMCs per donor were obtained by leukapheresis. General findings and caveats noted by the study authors: Incomplete sequencing was indicated by rarefaction of sorted-subset datasets, despite the large sequencing depth. Sampling was limited to blood, and TCR repertoires in tissue likely differ from TCR repertoires in blood. Approximately 5% of naive CD4, 3.5% of naive CD8, roughly 2.5% of memory CD4, and around 0.42% of memory CD8 clonotypes were shared across several donors. Based on pairwise subsampling, the degree of clonotype sharing among donors was expected to be affected by sequencing depth. Naive subsets generally had larger estimated clonotype richness than memory subsets. Clonotypes shared by all four sorted-subset donors showed higher generation probabilities than non-shared clonotypes. The genetic and exposure-history diversity represented was limited by the small number of donors.

From the cysteine through the phenylalanine, the CDR3 covers 15 amino acids. Solely the CDR3 DNA is kept, with 45 bases framed from the first base. V loses 1 base, J loses 4 bases, and the germline ends lie 13 bases apart. In the germline V gene, CDR1 corresponds to KGHSH and CDR2 to LQKENI. On this clone: What antigen it recognizes has not been identified. No base qualities exist here, and no much larger clone lies one base off it.

TCR CDR3 regions were amplified from genomic DNA by multiplex PCR using the deep immunoSEQ assay. Extracted genomic DNA from each cell subset was spread evenly across all wells of several immunoSEQ 96-well plates, with each plate serving as a replicate. For sorted subsets, approximately 190 ng of genomic DNA, equivalent to 25,000 to 35,000 T cell genomes, went into each replicate PCR. Purified libraries were quantified with a Qubit 3.0 fluorometer, sized on a Bioanalyzer 2100, and re-quantified with the KAPA Library Quantification kit. Each immunoSEQ 96-well plate was sequenced on its own single-read 150-cycle Illumina NextSeq 550 flow cell. Per the authors' processing: Because only junctional sequences without quality scores were contained in the immunoSEQ output, filtering matching that applied to full-length reads could not be performed. Sequences were annotated with PyIR, a Python wrapper for IgBLAST v1.9, and V/J genes and CDR3 were assigned using IMGT germline references. Reads were removed for weak V/J assignments (E-value above 1e-6), missing CDR3, stop codons, out-of-frame junctions, or ambiguous translated residues. V3J clonotypes were defined by identical inferred V gene, J gene, and CDR3 amino acid sequence. Percentage overlap between repertoires was computed as shared unique clonotypes divided by the size of the smaller repertoire. Repertoire richness was assessed with RTK rarefaction, the Chao1 estimator, and Recon v2.1 estimates of unobserved clonotypes. For all TCRbeta clonotypes obtained by the gDNA method from a few donors, generation probabilities were computed with OLGA. Drawn from immuneACCESS, this table holds only the in-frame rearrangements with V and J called that TCRdb kept. Clones are partly lost; checked studies trace under half to an unresolved V gene and leave the rest unexplained. V and J calls and clone size are as listed in that table; D and trimming were resolved from the DNA. The table for this sample lists millions of clones; more than 80% of them were counted only once. About 0.13% of the sample goes to the ten largest clones.

Donors were healthy HIV-negative adults with no recently reported acute infections or vaccinations. All donors were Caucasian adults living in Nashville, Tennessee, USA. CD4+ T cells were enriched by magnetic negative selection; naive cells were then positively selected on CD45RA, and the negative fraction formed the memory subset. After blood collection by leukapheresis, PBMCs were isolated using Ficoll-Histopaque density gradient centrifugation and then cryopreserved in the vapor phase of liquid nitrogen. Purity and quantity of every magnetically sorted T cell population were checked by analytical flow cytometry. Genomic DNA was isolated from every sorted fraction and measured by UV absorbance on a Nanodrop 2000c.

The specimen sequenced was naive CD4+ T cells sorted from blood. The cell subset or site label on this specimen signifies: CD45RA+ positively selected. The chain employs TRBV18 and TRBJ1-1; possibly the D gene is TRBD1, per 6 matching bases. This sequence originates from a young man in good health. CDR3 reads: CASSPQGGGSTEAFF. The base sequence is TGTGCCAGCTCACCACAGGGAGGGGGGAGCACTGAAGCTTTCTTT.